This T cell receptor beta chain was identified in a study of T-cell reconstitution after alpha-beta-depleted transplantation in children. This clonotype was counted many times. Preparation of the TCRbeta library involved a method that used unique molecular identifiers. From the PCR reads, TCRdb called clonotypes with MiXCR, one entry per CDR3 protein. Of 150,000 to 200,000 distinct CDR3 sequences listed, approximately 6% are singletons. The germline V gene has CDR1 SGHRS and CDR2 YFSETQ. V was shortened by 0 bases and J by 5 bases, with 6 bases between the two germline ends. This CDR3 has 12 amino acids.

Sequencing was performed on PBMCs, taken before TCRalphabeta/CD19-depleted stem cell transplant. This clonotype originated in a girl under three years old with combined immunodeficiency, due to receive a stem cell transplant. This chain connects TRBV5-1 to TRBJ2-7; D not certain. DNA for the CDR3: TGCGCCAGCAGCTTGGATACCCACGAGCAGTACTTC. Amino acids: CASSLDTHEQYF. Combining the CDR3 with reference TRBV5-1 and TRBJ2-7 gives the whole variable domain KAGVTQTPRYLIKTRGQQVTLSCSPISGHRSVSWYQQTPGQGLQFLFEYFSETQRNKGNFPGRFSGRQFSNSRSEMNVSTLELGDSALYLCASSLDTHEQYFGPGTRLTVT.